Described below is a single T cell receptor beta chain sequence and its context. This CDR3 is 17 amino acids long. Germline trimming cut 1 base from V and 2 bases from J; bases unmatched to any gene: 9. Germline CDR1 reads SGHNT; CDR2 reads YENEEA. This sample is drawn from a study of blood T cell repertoires in COVID-19. Study-wide context: The United States, Italy and Spain provided the acute and convalescent COVID-19 samples. The analysed material was cDNA or gDNA that came from T cells, B-cell-depleted T cells, or PBMCs.

As processed by the authors: Amplification of reference gene primers was used by the study to estimate nucleated cell counts. The repertoire was sequenced with immunoSEQ multiplex PCR; TCRdb's copy has only in-frame clones and lacks some. The V and J calls and clone size come from that table; D and trimming were worked out from the DNA. There are some 120,000 clones in the sample; about 89% occur only once, and about 4.5% lies in the top ten. This TCR was sampled from a man aged 35 to 55 with acute or convalescent COVID-19. The chain carries TRBV11-3 and TRBJ2-3; 7 bases are a match to TRBD2. The sample taken for sequencing was peripheral blood. The CDR3, as DNA: TGTGCCAGCAGCTTAGGTCAGTCGGGAGGTCTCACAGATACGCAGTATTTT. Translation: CASSLGQSGGLTDTQYF. Together with reference TRBV11-3 and TRBJ2-3, the CDR3 gives the full variable domain: EAGVVQSPRYKIIEKKQPVAFWCNPISGHNTLYWYLQNLGQGPELLIRYENEEAVDDSQLPKDRFSAERLKGVDSTLKIQPAELGDSAVYLCASSLGQSGGLTDTQYFGPGTRLTVL.